This TCR beta chain was identified in a study of T cell responses to AZD1222 COVID-19 vaccine. Data came from immunoSEQ multiplex PCR; TCRdb stores just in-frame clones and leaves some out. The table has fewer than 90,000 clones, under 95% seen once. Sequenced here: peripheral blood, sampled 28 days after the second AZD1222 dose. This clonotype was sampled from an adult who received the AZD1222 COVID-19 vaccine.

The CDR3 loop is CASRVGGEETQYF. CDR3 DNA sequence: TGCGCCAGCAGGGTCGGGGGTGAGGAGACCCAGTACTTC. This chain connects TRBV5-1 to TRBJ2-5; TRBD2 is a possible D gene (6 bases). The V end lost 5 bases, the J end lost 5 bases, and 13 bases lay between the germline ends. CDR3 size: 13 residues. Per germline, CDR1 SGHRS and CDR2 YFSETQ.